This is a list of T cell receptor beta chains from one sample in a study of blood T cell repertoires in COVID-19. Repertoires were generated with immunoSEQ multiplex PCR, while TCRdb's copy carries only in-frame clones and drops some. In the table there are some 290,000 clones, 75% to 90% of which are singletons. Sequenced sample: peripheral blood. These receptor sequences come from a man aged 55 to 70 who had recovered from COVID-19. The CDR3 runs from the conserved cysteine through the conserved F or W. A D gene is named only where the DNA matches it firmly.

V,D,J,CDR3
TRBV2,TRBD2,TRBJ2-1,CASRRLADYNEQFF
TRBV27,NA,TRBJ1-2,CASSLSPGGRDGYTF
TRBV13,NA,TRBJ2-1,CASSPLGQYNEQFF
TRBV11-1,NA,TRBJ1-4,CASSRVTNEKLFF
TRBV18,TRBD1,TRBJ1-6,CASSPLSDRRNSPLHF
TRBV11-2,TRBD1,TRBJ1-6,CASSLEAGQANSPLHF
TRBV6-5,NA,TRBJ2-1,CAGKGLGTDEQFF
TRBV30,NA,TRBJ2-1,CAWSRTDNEQFF
TRBV5-1,TRBD2,TRBJ2-5,CASSPGGGVETQYF
TRBV30,NA,TRBJ1-2,CAWSVLSGSRGYTF
TRBV12-5,TRBD1,TRBJ2-5,CASASDRGKTQYF
TRBV27,NA,TRBJ1-2,CASSLKENYGYTF
TRBV24-1,TRBD1,TRBJ2-5,CATGQGGISAQYF
TRBV6-5,TRBD1,TRBJ1-5,CASEARGQRQPQHF
TRBV24-1,TRBD2,TRBJ2-5,CATRLAGGPETQYF
TRBV18,TRBD2,TRBJ2-7,CASSPPGLAAAGSSYEQYF
TRBV3-1/TRBV3-2,TRBD1,TRBJ1-5,CASSQAGTGKRNQPQHF
TRBV3-1/TRBV3-2,TRBD2,TRBJ2-5,CASRPPRSAGGSGTQYF
TRBV2,NA,TRBJ2-3,CASSLADPQYF
TRBV11-1,TRBD1,TRBJ2-5,CASSWDRETQYF
TRBV7-3,NA,TRBJ2-4,CASSLARVSLAKNIQYF
TRBV28,NA,TRBJ1-5,CASSFRTWLGNQPQHF
TRBV5-1,NA,TRBJ2-1,CASSLMGGTANRNEQFF
TRBV30,NA,TRBJ1-2,CAWSVQSISYGYTF
TRBV21-1,NA,TRBJ1-5,CASVPGQINQPQHF
TRBV3-1/TRBV3-2,NA,TRBJ1-3,CASRQTGLTGNTIYF
TRBV2,NA,TRBJ1-1,CACKLRGAGLNTEAFF
TRBV4-2,TRBD1,TRBJ1-2,CASSQDLRDRFGYTF
TRBV5-4,TRBD1,TRBJ1-2,CASRRETGDVYGYTF
TRBV6-5,NA,TRBJ2-7,CASSQQGGGPYEQYF
TRBV9,TRBD2,TRBJ2-3,CASSVALAGDYRGTDTQYF
TRBV6-6,TRBD1,TRBJ1-5,CASSQGQGDGNQPQHF
TRBV6-2/TRBV6-3,NA,TRBJ2-1,CASSYFARGSGNEQFF
TRBV7-9,NA,TRBJ2-4,CASSLAGAGIWDF
TRBV19,NA,TRBJ1-6,CASSGPGSFSYNSPLHF
TRBV30,TRBD2,TRBJ2-5,CATGGRVGLAGFGETQYF
TRBV9,TRBD1,TRBJ1-2,CASSVTPGQGSGYTF
TRBV5-1,NA,TRBJ2-3,CASRRDTSTDTQYF
TRBV2,NA,TRBJ1-6,CASSEFGPMNSPLHF
TRBV2,TRBD1,TRBJ1-1,CASSPRGRAFF
TRBV7-8,NA,TRBJ1-3,CASSLAAGRNTIYF
TRBV5-1,NA,TRBJ1-2,CASTGGLNYGYTF
TRBV14,NA,TRBJ2-3,CASSPRYTQYF
TRBV19,NA,TRBJ1-3,CASSPRWQTGNTIYF
TRBV6-5,TRBD1,TRBJ2-7,CASSHLRTGDYEQYF
TRBV6-2/TRBV6-3,NA,TRBJ2-7,CASSQGLSSVEQYF
TRBV28,NA,TRBJ1-4,CASRTNGIRATNEKLFF
TRBV5-1,TRBD1,TRBJ1-6,CASTKGARTADCSGHF
TRBV4-1,NA,TRBJ1-2,CASSQEGNRENGYTF
TRBV6-5,NA,TRBJ1-4,CASSRRPGQYEKLFF
TRBV6-5,TRBD2,TRBJ2-3,CASRGNIAGDTQYF
TRBV4-1,NA,TRBJ1-2,CASSQEVAGAGYGYTF
TRBV2,TRBD1,TRBJ1-1,CASGRQGELTEAFF